This T cell receptor (beta chain) was found in a study of regulatory T cells in long-lasting Graves disease. Study findings and constraints: Whereas new patients shared some 990 public clonotypes, persistent patients shared more, at approximately 2,700. The researchers studied only peripheral blood, not thyroid tissue.

This clonotype was seen repeatedly, ten times or more. Its antigen is currently unknown. Germline V CDR1 and CDR2: SNHLY, FYNNEI. The CDR3 spans 14 residues. Trimming pared 7 bases from V and 7 bases from J, leaving 17 bases between. Noted time point: persistent/refractory GD, antithyroid drugs over 5 years with positive TRAb. Extracted PBMC RNA gave rise to the TCR library. American Thyroid Association guidelines served as the basis for diagnosing Graves' disease. To make TCR beta libraries, researchers used iRepertoire HTBI primers and Arm-PCR of CDR3 regions. TCRdb reanalysed the multiplex PCR reads using MiXCR and keeps one entry per CDR3 protein. This table has around 460,000 distinct CDR3 sequences, 20% to 25% appearing once.

This receptor was identified in a female donor with Graves disease. This specimen was peripheral blood mononuclear cells (PBMCs), taken when the disease was refractory, from a patient treated with antithyroid drugs. The chain couples TRBV2 to TRBJ1-5; no clear D. Here the CDR3 DNA reads TGTGCCAGCATGTCCGCTATCAGCGGGCAGCCCCAGCATTTT. It encodes CASMSAISGQPQHF.